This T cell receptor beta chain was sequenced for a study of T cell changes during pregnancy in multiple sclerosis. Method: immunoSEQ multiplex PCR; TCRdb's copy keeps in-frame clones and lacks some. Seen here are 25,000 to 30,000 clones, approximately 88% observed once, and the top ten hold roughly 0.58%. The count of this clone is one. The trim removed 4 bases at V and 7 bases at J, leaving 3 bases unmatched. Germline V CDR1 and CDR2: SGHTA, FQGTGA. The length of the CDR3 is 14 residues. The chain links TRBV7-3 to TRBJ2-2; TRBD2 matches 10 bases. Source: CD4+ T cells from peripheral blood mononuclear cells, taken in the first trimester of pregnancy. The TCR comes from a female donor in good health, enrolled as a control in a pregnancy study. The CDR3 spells CASSSGTSVGELFF. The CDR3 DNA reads TGTGCCAGCAGCTCCGGGACTAGCGTCGGGGAGCTGTTTTTT.